The 28 T cell receptor beta chains in this list originate from one sample, sequenced in a study of beta chain features in type 1 diabetes. The isolated RNA, all of it, was reverse transcribed, so expressed TCRB transcripts were what got sequenced. Only in-frame clones appear in the TCRdb table, and some are missing; sequencing was by immunoSEQ multiplex PCR. Here the sample spans some 300,000 clones, approximately 8.1% being singletons. Specimen: central memory CD4+ T cells from blood. Every receptor here comes from a woman between 18 and 30 years old in good health.

This clone has ten or more counts. This chain links TRBV6-6 with TRBJ1-2, with TRBD1 matching over 7 bases. The CDR3 covers 15 residues. Losses at the gene ends were 5 bases for V and 8 bases for J; bases not matched to a gene: 14. Per the germline V gene, CDR1 is MNHNY and CDR2 is SVGAGI (reference sequence). CDR3 loop: CASSPTPDRVGGYTF. CDR3 sequence (DNA): TGTGCCAGCAGTCCGACACCCGACAGGGTAGGCGGCTACACCTTC.

This clone was found a few times. The CDR3 nucleotides are TGTGCCAGCAGCTTAGCGGTCGGTTCACCCCTCCACTTT. As protein: CASSLAVGSPLHF. The chain has TRBV7-2 and TRBJ1-6; D gene uncertain. The CDR3 has 13 amino acids. Germline V gene lookup returns CDR1 SGHTA and CDR2 FQGNSA. Trimming cost V 0 bases and J 9 bases, with 6 bases left between them.

The V call is TRBV7-2, the J call TRBJ1-1; D is undetermined. CDR1 and CDR2 (germline): SGHTA, FQGNSA. This CDR3 contains 14 residues. Trimming took 4 bases from V and 4 from J, leaving 13 bases between them. DNA of the CDR3: TGTGCCAGCAGCTCGTCGATTGGGAGCACTGAAGCTTTCTTT. Residues: CASSSSIGSTEAFF.

This clone was detected ten times or more. The rearrangement links TRBV15 to TRBJ2-7; possible D gene TRBD2, 6 bases. There are 15 residues in the CDR3. From germline, CDR1 is LNHNV and CDR2 YYDKDF (reference sequence). The V end was cut by 0 bases, the J end by 0 bases, with 9 bases between. The CDR3 region has the DNA TGTGCCACCAGCAGAGATCCCGGGGGCTCCTACGAGCAGTACGTC. Translating it yields CATSRDPGGSYEQYV.

The chain recombines TRBV6-5 with TRBJ1-2, with a tentative D call TRBD1 (5 bases). The CDR3 runs to 13 residues. With 5 bases removed from V and 3 bases from J, the gap between germline ends came to 10 bases. Germline V gives CDR1 MNHEY, CDR2 SVGAGI. CDR3 coding DNA: TGTGCCAGCAGTCAAGACAGATACTATGGCTACACCTTC. This gives the protein CASSQDRYYGYTF.

This clone was observed at least ten times. V gene TRBV6-6 combines with J gene TRBJ2-1; D assignment may be TRBD1 or TRBD2 (5 bases each). Germline CDR1 and CDR2: MNHNY and SVGAGI (reference sequence). Deletions cut 4 bases from V and 0 bases from J, with 7 bases between. The CDR3 sequence is 14 residues long. The DNA of the CDR3 is TGTGCCAGCAGTTGGGGGAGCTCCTACAATGAGCAGTTCTTC. Amino acid sequence: CASSWGSSYNEQFF.

This clone has a handful of counts. The rearrangement uses TRBV13 and TRBJ2-3, with 10 bases matching TRBD2. The CDR3 loop spans 16 amino acids. The germline gives CDR1 PRHDT, CDR2 FYEKMQ (reference sequence). Trimming took 5 bases from V and 3 from J; bases not matched to a gene: 8. CDR3 sequence reads: CASSPKASGRTDTQYF. The CDR3 nucleotides are TGTGCCAGCAGCCCCAAGGCTAGCGGGAGAACAGATACGCAGTATTTT.

This clone was found a few times. The V call is TRBV2, the J call TRBJ1-4; no definite D call. The CDR3 sequence is 15 residues long. Germline V gene sequence: CDR1 SNHLY, CDR2 FYNNEI. The germline V and J ends were trimmed by 4 bases and 3 bases, with 12 bases remaining between them. As DNA, the CDR3 is TGTGCCAGCAGTGGAGACGCCGCGGCTAATGAAAAACTGTTTTTT. Translated, it gives CASSGDAAANEKLFF.

This clone was observed a few times. This rearrangement joins TRBV5-5 to TRBJ2-1, with 9 bases lining up with TRBD1. Germline CDR1 and CDR2: SGHKS and YYEKEE (reference sequence). The CDR3 runs 15 residues. Germline trimming cut 5 bases from V and 7 bases from J; bases unmatched to any gene: 10. CDR3 coding DNA: TGTGCCAGCAGTCGTACCGGGACAGGGATAAATGAGCAGTTCTTC. It translates to CASSRTGTGINEQFF. The full variable domain, rest sourced from reference TRBV5-5 and TRBJ2-1, is DAGVTQSPTHLIKTRGQQVTLRCSPISGHKSVSWYQQVLGQGPQFIFQYYEKEERGRGNFPDRFSARQFPNYSSELNVNALLLGDSALYLCASSRTGTGINEQFFGPGTRLTVL.

The genes are TRBV10-3 and TRBJ1-1, with 7 bases lining up with TRBD1. The germline V gene encodes CDR1 ENHRY and CDR2 SYGVKD. The CDR3 is 14 amino acids. V lost 2 bases, J lost 2 bases, and 2 bases stayed unmatched. CDR3 nucleotide sequence: TGTGCCATCAGTGAGAGACAGGGCAACACTGAAGCTTTCTTT. It yields the protein CAISERQGNTEAFF.

In its sample, this clone was seen a few times. The chain carries TRBV7-8 and TRBJ1-5; D not resolved. Deletions cut 1 base from V and 6 bases from J, with 13 bases between. This CDR3 is 15 amino acids long. Germline V lookup: CDR1 SGHVS, CDR2 FQNEAQ. The CDR3 protein is CASSLVRVLGQPQHF. CDR3 nucleotides: TGTGCCAGCAGCTTAGTTCGCGTACTCGGTCAGCCCCAGCATTTT.

The rearrangement uses TRBV29-1 and TRBJ2-5, with TRBD1 matching over 8 bases. The CDR3 runs 15 residues. Per germline, CDR1 SQVTM and CDR2 ANQGSEA. Trimming removed 2 bases from V and 7 bases from J; junction bases left unmatched: 12. DNA for the CDR3: TGCAGCGTTGAACCCGGTAGCAGGGGGCGTGGGACCCAGTACTTC. It specifies CSVEPGSRGRGTQYF.

This clone has at least ten counts. The rearrangement uses TRBV2 and TRBJ2-4; D is possibly TRBD1 or TRBD2 (5 bases each). V lost 4 bases and J lost 6, with 10 bases in between. Germline CDR1 and CDR2: SNHLY and FYNNEI. There are 13 residues in the CDR3. The chain's CDR3 is CASSVAGGNIQYF. CDR3 bases: TGTGCCAGCAGTGTAGCTGGGGGAAACATTCAGTACTTC.

The sample holds a few counts of this clone. The chain is built from TRBV27 and TRBJ1-2; 9 bases are shared with TRBD1. Trimming took 8 bases from V and 3 from J; bases not matched to a gene: 13. Germline-derived CDR1 and CDR2 are MNHEY and SMNVEV (reference sequence). This CDR3 contains 16 residues. Here the CDR3 DNA reads TGTGCCAGCGGAACATACAACAGGGGGCTGGACTATGGCTACACCTTC. Amino acids: CASGTYNRGLDYGYTF.

The genes are TRBV5-1 and TRBJ2-1, with 13 bases fitting TRBD2. The CDR3 spans 19 residues. Per the germline V gene, CDR1 is SGHRS and CDR2 is YFSETQ. Germline trimming cut 1 base from V and 9 bases from J; bases unmatched to any gene: 16. CDR3 DNA: TGCGCCAGCAGCTTGAAAATACCCGGGACTAGCGGGACGATCCGTGAGCAGTTCTTC. Protein: CASSLKIPGTSGTIREQFF.

The V and J genes are TRBV7-8 and TRBJ2-7; TRBD1 or TRBD2 may be the D gene (7 bases each). The V gene's germline CDR1 is SGHVS and CDR2 FQNEAQ. This CDR3 is built from 14 residues. V shed 5 bases and J shed 4 bases, with 15 bases lying between them. The CDR3 here is CASSPTRGGYEQYV. The CDR3 DNA sequence: TGTGCCAGCAGCCCAACCAGGGGGGGTTACGAGCAGTACGTC.

Only a few counts were recorded for this clone. The genes are TRBV6-1 and TRBJ2-1, with D perhaps being TRBD1 or TRBD2 (5 bases each). Trimming cost V 7 bases and J 3 bases, with 13 bases left between them. The germline V gene has CDR1 MNHNS and CDR2 SASEGT. This CDR3 has 14 amino acids. The CDR3 spells CASMVAGSYNEQFF. CDR3 bases: TGTGCCAGCATGGTGGCAGGGAGCTACAATGAGCAGTTCTTC.

The V gene is TRBV4-2, the J gene TRBJ2-5, with D tentatively TRBD1 (5 bases). V lost 1 base to trimming and J lost 2 bases, with 11 bases between them. This CDR3 has 15 amino acids. CDR1 and CDR2 from the germline V gene are LGHNA and YNFKEQ. The CDR3, as DNA: TGTGCCAGCAGCCAAGCTGTGACAGAGCAAGAGACCCAGTACTTC. It codes for CASSQAVTEQETQYF.

The genes are TRBV7-6 and TRBJ2-7, with a tentative D call TRBD2 (6 bases). Trimming removed 2 bases at V and 6 bases at J, with 11 bases between. The germline V gene encodes CDR1 SGHVS and CDR2 FNYEAQ. This CDR3 has 13 amino acids. CDR3 in DNA: TGTGCCAGCAGCTTACTCTTGACTAGCGAGCAGTACGTC. Translated: CASSLLLTSEQYV.

The V and J genes are TRBV7-2 and TRBJ1-1; D is possibly TRBD1 (6 bases). This CDR3 is built from 13 residues. CDR1 SGHTA and CDR2 FQGNSA come from the germline V gene. V was clipped by 3 bases and J by 7 bases, with 12 bases between them. The CDR3 DNA sequence: TGTGCCAGCAGCTTCAGGGGCCCCGGTGAAGCTTTCTTT. This gives the protein CASSFRGPGEAFF.

The genes are TRBV29-1 and TRBJ2-7; perhaps TRBD2 as D (5 bases). This CDR3 spans 14 amino acids. The germline V gene encodes CDR1 SQVTM and CDR2 ANQGSEA. The V end lost 6 bases, the J end lost 0 bases, and 15 bases lay between the germline ends. The CDR3 nucleotides are TGCAGCGTGATGGGAATGGGGAGCTCCTACGAGCAGTACTTC. Protein: CSVMGMGSSYEQYF.

This clone was seen at least ten times. The chain's CDR3 is CSVTEGYTF. Here the CDR3 DNA reads TGCAGCGTCACCGAAGGCTACACCTTC. The chain employs TRBV29-1 and TRBJ1-2; D is ambiguous. Germline assignment: CDR1 SQVTM and CDR2 ANQGSEA. V shed 6 bases and J shed 8 bases, with 7 bases lying between them. The CDR3 has 9 amino acids.

This clone showed up just a few times. Other DNA sequences within the sample encode an identical CDR3. The rearrangement joins TRBV7-2 to TRBJ2-5; D is unclear. V was trimmed by 4 bases and J by 4 bases, leaving 7 bases between them. This CDR3 has 12 amino acids. Germline CDR1 and CDR2: SGHTA and FQGNSA. The CDR3 sequence is CASSSARETQYF. In DNA, the CDR3 is TGTGCCAGCAGCTCCGCTCGAGAGACCCAGTACTTC.

This clone was observed a few times. In nucleotides, the CDR3 is TGTGCCAGCAGTTTAGGGCGGCTAAATAATCAGCCCCAGCATTTT. Translation gives CASSLGRLNNQPQHF. V gene TRBV28 combines with J gene TRBJ1-5; D not certain. The CDR3 runs 15 residues. Trimming took off 2 bases at V and 4 bases at J, with 12 bases between the two ends. The germline gives CDR1 MDHEN, CDR2 SYDVKM.

This chain links TRBV19 with TRBJ2-1, with a possible D match to TRBD2 (6 bases). The CDR3 totals 15 residues. V was shortened by 4 bases and J by 3 bases, with 13 bases between the two germline ends. Germline V lookup: CDR1 LNHDA, CDR2 SQIVND (reference sequence). In DNA form, the CDR3 reads TGTGCCAGTAGTAACCGGCAGGGAGGCTACAATGAGCAGTTCTTC. Protein sequence: CASSNRQGGYNEQFF.

This clone has just a few counts. The rearrangement links TRBV7-2 to TRBJ2-1; D call uncertain. Germline CDR1 is SGHTA and CDR2 is FQGNSA. The CDR3 totals 13 residues. V was pared by 5 bases and J by 10 bases, with 15 bases between. The chain's CDR3 is CASSPAAESEQFF. The DNA of the CDR3 is TGTGCCAGCAGCCCGGCGGCGGAGTCCGAGCAGTTCTTC.

The rearrangement links TRBV19 to TRBJ1-2; 8 nucleotides align to TRBD1. Trimming took 5 bases from V and 7 from J; bases not matched to a gene: 9. Germline CDR1 is LNHDA and CDR2 is SQIVND (reference sequence). This CDR3 is 14 amino acids long. The CDR3 DNA follows: TGTGCCAGTAGTTTTCGGCAGGGGGCTGGTGGCTACACCTTC. This sequence encodes CASSFRQGAGGYTF.

This rearrangement joins TRBV28 to TRBJ2-4, with 8 bases identical to TRBD1. Germline CDR1 MDHEN, CDR2 SYDVKM. The length of the CDR3 is 15 residues. The V segment lost 1 base and the J segment 8 bases; nucleotides outside the gene matches: 7. CDR3 loop: CASSLFGQGADIQYF. The CDR3 DNA sequence: TGTGCCAGCAGTTTATTCGGTCAGGGGGCGGACATTCAGTACTTC.